Given below is one TCR beta chain in context. What it binds is not known. The sample comes from a study of persistence of HIV-infected CD4 T cells. The immunoSEQ assay was version 4, run in survey mode. Only in-frame clones appear in the TCRdb table, and some are missing; sequencing was by immunoSEQ multiplex PCR. This table has about 43,000 clones, around 78% appearing once. This CDR3 is built from 15 residues. V lost 3 bases, J lost 1 base, and 13 bases lay in between. CDR1 is SGHRS, CDR2 YFSETQ, per germline. The stimulus was an HIV-1 Gag 15-mer peptide pool, about 1 ug/peptide/mL. Sorted nonresponding memory CD4+ T cells were CD40L-negative, CD69-negative, CD45RO-high. Adults with HIV-1 started suppressive ART while chronically infected.

The receptor was derived from an adult man with HIV who was CMV-seropositive. The gene calls are TRBV5-1 and TRBJ1-1; D is possibly TRBD1 (5 bases). The source was CD4+ T cells sorted from PBMCs after roughly 20-hour stimulation, collected from a patient who received antiretroviral therapy. CDR3 DNA: TGCGCCAGCAGCTCCGGGACGGTCTCGAACACTGAAGCTTTCTTT. It is translated as CASSSGTVSNTEAFF.